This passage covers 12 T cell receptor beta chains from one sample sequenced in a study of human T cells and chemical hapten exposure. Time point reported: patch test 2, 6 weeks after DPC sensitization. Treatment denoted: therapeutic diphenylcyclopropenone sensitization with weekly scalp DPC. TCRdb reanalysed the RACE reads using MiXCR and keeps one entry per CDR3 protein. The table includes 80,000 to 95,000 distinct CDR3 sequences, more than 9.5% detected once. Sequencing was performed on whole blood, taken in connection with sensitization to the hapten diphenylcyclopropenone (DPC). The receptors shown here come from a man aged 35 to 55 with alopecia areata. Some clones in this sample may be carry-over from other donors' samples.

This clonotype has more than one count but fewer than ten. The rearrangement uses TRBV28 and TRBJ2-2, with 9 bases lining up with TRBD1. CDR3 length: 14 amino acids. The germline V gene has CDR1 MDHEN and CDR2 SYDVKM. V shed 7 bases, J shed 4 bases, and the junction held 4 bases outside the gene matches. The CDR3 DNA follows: TGTGCCAGCAACACAGGGGGCATCACCGGGGAGCTGTTTTTT. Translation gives CASNTGGITGELFF.

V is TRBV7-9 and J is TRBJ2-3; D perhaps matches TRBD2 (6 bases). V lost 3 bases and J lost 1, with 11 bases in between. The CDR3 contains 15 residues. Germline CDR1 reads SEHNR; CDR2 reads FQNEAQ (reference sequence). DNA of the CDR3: TGTGCCAGCAGCTTCAGCGGGTCGCGCACAGATACGCAGTATTTT. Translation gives CASSFSGSRTDTQYF.

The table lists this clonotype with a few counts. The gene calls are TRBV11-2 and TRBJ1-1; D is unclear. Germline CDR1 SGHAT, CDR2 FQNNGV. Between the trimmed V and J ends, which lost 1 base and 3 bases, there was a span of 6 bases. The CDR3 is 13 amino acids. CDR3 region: CASSLGLYTEAFF. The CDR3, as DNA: TGTGCCAGCAGCTTAGGGCTGTACACTGAAGCTTTCTTT. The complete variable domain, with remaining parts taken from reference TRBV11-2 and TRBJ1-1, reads EAGVAQSPRYKIIEKRQSVAFWCNPISGHATLYWYQQILGQGPKLLIQFQNNGVVDDSQLPKDRFSAERLKGVDSTLKIQPAKLEDSAVYLCASSLGLYTEAFFGQGTRLTVV.

CDR3 nucleotides: TGTGCCTGGAGGCCCTGGGAGGGGAGTAAAAACACCATATATTTT. Protein: CAWRPWEGSKNTIYF. This sequence joins TRBV30 and TRBJ1-3, with D possibly being TRBD1 (5 bases). The CDR3 contains 15 residues. Germline CDR1 GTSNPN, CDR2 SVGIG (reference sequence). V dropped 3 bases and J dropped 6 bases, with 18 bases sitting between them.

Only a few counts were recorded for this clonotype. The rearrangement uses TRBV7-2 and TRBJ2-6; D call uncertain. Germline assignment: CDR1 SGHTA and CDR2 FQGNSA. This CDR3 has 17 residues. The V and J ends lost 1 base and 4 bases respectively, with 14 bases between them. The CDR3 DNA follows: TGTGCCAGCAGCTTAGGATTTAACGCTGCAGGGGCCAACGTCCTGACTTTC. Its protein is CASSLGFNAAGANVLTF.

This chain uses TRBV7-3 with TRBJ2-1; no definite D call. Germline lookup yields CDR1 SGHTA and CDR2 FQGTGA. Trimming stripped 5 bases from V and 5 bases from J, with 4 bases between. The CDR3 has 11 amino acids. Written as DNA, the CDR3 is TGTGCCAGCAGCGAAAACAATGAGCAGTTCTTC. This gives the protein CASSENNEQFF. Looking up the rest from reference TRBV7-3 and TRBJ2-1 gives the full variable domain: GAGVSQTPSNKVTEKGKYVELRCDPISGHTALYWYRQSLGQGPEFLIYFQGTGAADDSGLPNDRFFAVRPEGSVSTLKIQRTERGDSAVYLCASSENNEQFFGPGTRLTVL.

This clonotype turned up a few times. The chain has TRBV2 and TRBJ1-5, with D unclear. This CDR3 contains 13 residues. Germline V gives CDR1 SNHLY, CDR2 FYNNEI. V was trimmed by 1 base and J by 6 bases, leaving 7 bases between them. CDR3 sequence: CASSEGGGQPQHF. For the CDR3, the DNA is TGTGCCAGCAGTGAAGGTGGTGGTCAGCCCCAGCATTTT.

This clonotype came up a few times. The CDR3 is CASSPTSGRQTQYF. In nucleotides, the CDR3 is TGCGCCAGCAGCCCGACTAGCGGGAGACAGACCCAGTACTTC. V and J are TRBV5-1 and TRBJ2-5, with 12 bases matching TRBD2. This CDR3 spans 14 amino acids. J lost 6 bases, V lost 4 bases, and 4 bases had no gene match. CDR1 and CDR2 from the germline V gene are SGHRS and YFSETQ.

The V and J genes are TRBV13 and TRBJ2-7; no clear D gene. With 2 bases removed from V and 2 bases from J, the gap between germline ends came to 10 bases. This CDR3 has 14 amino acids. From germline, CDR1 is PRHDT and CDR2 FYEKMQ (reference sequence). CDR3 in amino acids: CASSLSRAPYEQYF. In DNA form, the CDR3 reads TGTGCCAGCAGCTTAAGTCGGGCGCCCTACGAGCAGTACTTC.

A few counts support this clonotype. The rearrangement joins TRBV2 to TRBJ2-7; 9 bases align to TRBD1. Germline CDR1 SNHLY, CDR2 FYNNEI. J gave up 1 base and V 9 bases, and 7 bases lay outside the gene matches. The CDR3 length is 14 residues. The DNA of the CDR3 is TGTGCCAGTTCCGGGACAGGGCCTTCCTACGAGCAGTACTTC. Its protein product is CASSGTGPSYEQYF.

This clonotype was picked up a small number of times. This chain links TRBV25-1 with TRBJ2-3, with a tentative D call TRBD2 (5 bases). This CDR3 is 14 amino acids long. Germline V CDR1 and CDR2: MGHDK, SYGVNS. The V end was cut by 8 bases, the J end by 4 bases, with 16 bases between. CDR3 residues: CASRALGAPDTQYF. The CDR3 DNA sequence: TGTGCCAGCCGAGCGCTGGGAGCACCAGATACGCAGTATTTT.

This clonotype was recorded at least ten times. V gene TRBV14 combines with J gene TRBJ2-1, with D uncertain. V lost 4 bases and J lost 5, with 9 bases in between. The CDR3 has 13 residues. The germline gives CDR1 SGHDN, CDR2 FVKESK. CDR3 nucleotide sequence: TGTGCCAGCAGCCCTGGCAGCCACAATGAGCAGTTCTTC. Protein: CASSPGSHNEQFF.